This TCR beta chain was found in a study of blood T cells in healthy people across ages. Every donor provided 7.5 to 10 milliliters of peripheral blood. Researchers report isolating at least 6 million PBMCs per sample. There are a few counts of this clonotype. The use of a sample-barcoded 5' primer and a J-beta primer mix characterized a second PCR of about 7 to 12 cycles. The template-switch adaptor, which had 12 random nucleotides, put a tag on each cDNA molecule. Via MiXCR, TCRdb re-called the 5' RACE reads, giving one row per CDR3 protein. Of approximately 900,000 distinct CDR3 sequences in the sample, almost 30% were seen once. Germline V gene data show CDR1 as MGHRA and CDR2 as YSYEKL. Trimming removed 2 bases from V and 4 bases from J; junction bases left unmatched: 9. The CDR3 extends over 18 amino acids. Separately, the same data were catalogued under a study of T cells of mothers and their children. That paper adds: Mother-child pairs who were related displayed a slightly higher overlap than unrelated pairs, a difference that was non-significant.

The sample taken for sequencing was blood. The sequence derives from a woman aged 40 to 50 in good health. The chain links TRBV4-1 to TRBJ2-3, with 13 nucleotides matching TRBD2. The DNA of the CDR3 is TGCGCCAGCAGCCAAAGGACTAGCGGGGGCGTAATTCCAGATACGCAGTATTTT. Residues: CASSQRTSGGVIPDTQYF.